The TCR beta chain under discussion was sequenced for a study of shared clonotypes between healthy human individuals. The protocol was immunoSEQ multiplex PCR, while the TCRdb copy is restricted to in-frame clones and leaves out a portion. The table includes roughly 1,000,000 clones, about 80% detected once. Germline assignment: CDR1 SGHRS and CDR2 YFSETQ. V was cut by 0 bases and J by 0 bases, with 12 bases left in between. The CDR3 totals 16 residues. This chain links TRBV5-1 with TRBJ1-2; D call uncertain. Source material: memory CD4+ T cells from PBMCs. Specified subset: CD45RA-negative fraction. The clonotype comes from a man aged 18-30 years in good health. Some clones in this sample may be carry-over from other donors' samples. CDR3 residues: CASSLGVTASNYGYTF. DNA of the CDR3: TGCGCCAGCAGCTTGGGAGTCACAGCTTCTAACTATGGCTACACCTTC.